One and the same sample provided the 30 T cell receptor beta chains below, sequenced in a study of PD-1 blockade in classical Hodgkin lymphoma. The time point was: cycle 4 day 1 (C4D1), after 6 weeks of nivolumab. All patients experienced relapse after autologous stem cell transplantation, and brentuximab vedotin exposure was variable. The protocol was immunoSEQ multiplex PCR, while the TCRdb copy is restricted to in-frame clones and leaves out a portion. The sample includes about 64,000 clones, about 89% seen only once; the top ten take 10%. The starting material was peripheral blood mononuclear cells (PBMCs), obtained before the fourth cycle of nivolumab. These receptors were collected from a human donor with classical Hodgkin lymphoma.

The chain combines TRBV7-9 with TRBJ2-5; 7 nucleotides agree with TRBD1. V gave up 5 bases and J gave up 2 bases; unmatched junction bases: 5. The CDR3 loop spans 14 amino acids. Germline CDR1 is SEHNR and CDR2 is FQNEAQ (reference sequence). The CDR3 sequence is CASSQRTGQETQYF. CDR3 coding DNA: TGTGCCAGCAGCCAGAGGACAGGACAAGAGACCCAGTACTTC.

This rearrangement joins TRBV9 to TRBJ2-1, with 13 nucleotides matching TRBD2. The CDR3 length is 16 residues. Losses at the gene ends were 4 bases for V and 6 bases for J; bases not matched to a gene: 7. The germline V gene encodes CDR1 SGDLS and CDR2 YYNGEE. The CDR3 DNA reads as TGTGCCAGCAGCCCCACTAGCGGGGGGGCCGGCAATGAGCAGTTCTTC. Translating it yields CASSPTSGGAGNEQFF.

This clone was counted once. The gene calls are TRBV19 and TRBJ2-5; perhaps TRBD1 as D (6 bases). The CDR3 contains 15 residues. CDR1 and CDR2 from the germline V gene are LNHDA and SQIVND (reference sequence). V lost 6 bases to trimming and J lost 2 bases, with 16 bases between them. CDR3 DNA: TGTGCCAGTAGCGTCCGGGACGGACAGCAAGAGACCCAGTACTTC. It specifies CASSVRDGQQETQYF.

CDR3 sequence: CASSLIGAGDQPQHF. The CDR3 DNA sequence: TGTGCCAGCAGCTTGATCGGGGCCGGGGATCAGCCCCAGCATTTT. The V gene is TRBV5-6, the J gene TRBJ1-5, with a possible D match to TRBD1 (5 bases). Per germline, CDR1 SGHDT and CDR2 YYEEEE. Trimming took 1 base from V and 5 from J, leaving 13 bases between them. The CDR3 spans 15 residues.

The genes are TRBV5-4 and TRBJ2-3; 9 bases map to TRBD2. Looked up from germline, CDR1 is SGHNT and CDR2 is YYREEE (reference sequence). V lost 2 bases to trimming and J lost 2 bases; unmatched junction nucleotides: 3. The CDR3 runs to 15 residues. In DNA form, the CDR3 reads TGTGCCAGCAGCTTAGCGGGGGGACCCACAGATACGCAGTATTTT. As protein: CASSLAGGPTDTQYF.

The chain is built from TRBV2 and TRBJ2-7; 10 nucleotides match TRBD1. CDR1 and CDR2 (germline): SNHLY, FYNNEI. Trimming at V came to 5 bases and at J to 5 bases, leaving 9 bases not matched to a gene. The CDR3 runs 15 residues. Here the CDR3 reads CASSSRTGGRDEQYF. Written as DNA, the CDR3 is TGTGCCAGCAGTTCCCGGACAGGGGGAAGGGACGAGCAGTACTTC.

This chain uses TRBV7-3 with TRBJ2-3; D is unclear. Germline V CDR1 and CDR2: SGHTA, FQGTGA. V was pared by 4 bases and J by 3 bases, with 8 bases between. The CDR3 is made up of 13 amino acids. The CDR3 reads CASSSTDTDTQYF. The CDR3 DNA reads TGTGCCAGCAGCTCCACGGATACAGATACGCAGTATTTT.

This clone appeared a few times. The chain employs TRBV4-1 and TRBJ2-7; D is perhaps TRBD1 or TRBD2 (5 bases each). CDR3 size: 13 residues. Trimming removed 0 bases at V and 6 bases at J, with 9 bases between. The germline V gene encodes CDR1 MGHRA and CDR2 YSYEKL. CDR3 region: CASSQDLGTEQYF. CDR3 coding DNA: TGCGCCAGCAGCCAAGATTTAGGGACCGAGCAGTACTTC.

The chain uses TRBV19 and TRBJ1-2, with 7 bases identical to TRBD1. The trim removed 1 base at V and 6 bases at J, leaving 17 bases unmatched. CDR3 length equals 18 residues. From germline, CDR1 is LNHDA and CDR2 SQIVND (reference sequence). In DNA form, the CDR3 reads TGTGCCAGTAGTATAGGTCGGCGGTCAGGGGGTTTAGTCCATGGCTACACCTTC. Translated: CASSIGRRSGGLVHGYTF.

The chain carries TRBV5-8 and TRBJ2-3, with D possibly TRBD2 on 6 matching bases. Germline CDR1 is SGHTS and CDR2 is YDEGEE. Trimming removed 2 bases from V and 3 bases from J, with 22 bases in between. This CDR3 contains 18 residues. This CDR3 is CASSFLTEGLGETDTQYF. CDR3 sequence (DNA): TGTGCCAGCAGCTTTTTGACGGAGGGATTGGGAGAAACAGATACGCAGTATTTT.

The chain carries TRBV2 and TRBJ2-3; D might be TRBD2 (7 bases). CDR1 SNHLY and CDR2 FYNNEI come from the germline V gene. The CDR3 is 15 amino acids. Trimming took 4 bases from V and 2 from J, leaving 13 bases between them. The CDR3 region is CASSVGGGHTDTQYF. DNA for the CDR3: TGTGCCAGCAGTGTAGGGGGGGGGCACACAGATACGCAGTATTTT.

This chain joins TRBV11-1 and TRBJ2-5, with TRBD1 matching over 8 bases. CDR3 size: 15 residues. The germline V gene has CDR1 SGHAT and CDR2 FQDESV (reference sequence). V lost 1 base to trimming and J lost 1 base; unmatched junction nucleotides: 2. This CDR3 is CASSLVGTGQETQYF. The CDR3 DNA reads TGTGCCAGCAGCTTAGTAGGGACAGGCCAAGAGACCCAGTACTTC.

The chain combines TRBV10-3 with TRBJ1-3, with a tentative D call TRBD1 (5 bases). Trimming removed 6 bases from V and 9 bases from J, with 12 bases in between. From germline, CDR1 is ENHRY and CDR2 SYGVKD. The CDR3 runs to 12 residues. CDR3 in amino acids: CAISDPGGTIYF. CDR3 coding DNA: TGTGCCATCAGCGATCCGGGGGGCACCATATATTTT.

V and J are TRBV25-1 and TRBJ2-1; possibly TRBD1 for D (6 bases). Germline assignment: CDR1 MGHDK and CDR2 SYGVNS. The CDR3 is made up of 13 amino acids. Trimming took off 6 bases at V and 9 bases at J, with 15 bases between the two ends. The CDR3 loop is CASRGLGGGEQFF. DNA for the CDR3: TGTGCCAGCAGAGGGCTTGGGGGCGGTGAGCAGTTCTTC.

The chain employs TRBV5-8 and TRBJ1-2; 8 bases fit TRBD1. This CDR3 has 12 amino acids. Per germline, CDR1 SGHTS and CDR2 YDEGEE. Unmatched junction bases numbered 5, after V lost 7 bases and J lost 6 bases. The DNA of the CDR3 is TGTGCCAGCGGACAGGGCCTCGATGGCTACACCTTC. Translated: CASGQGLDGYTF.

The V and J genes are TRBV7-9 and TRBJ2-3, with D possibly being TRBD1 (5 bases). V lost 9 bases and J lost 4, with 17 bases in between. The CDR3 loop spans 14 amino acids. Germline V gives CDR1 SEHNR, CDR2 FQNEAQ (reference sequence). The CDR3 region is CASIRLGVSDTQYF. The CDR3 nucleotides read TGTGCCAGTATACGCTTAGGGGTGTCAGATACGCAGTATTTT. Looking up the rest from reference TRBV7-9 and TRBJ2-3 gives the full variable domain: DTGVSQNPRHKITKRGQNVTFRCDPISEHNRLYWYRQTLGQGPEFLTYFQNEAQLEKSRLLSDRFSAERPKGSFSTLEIQRTEQGDSAMYLCASIRLGVSDTQYFGPGTRLTVL.

The V call is TRBV5-6, the J call TRBJ2-7; no firm D call. The CDR3 is 13 residues long. V was cut by 0 bases and J by 3 bases, with 7 bases left in between. Germline CDR1 SGHDT, CDR2 YYEEEE. The CDR3 is CASSLGQIYEQYF. The DNA of the CDR3 is TGTGCCAGCAGCTTGGGTCAGATCTACGAGCAGTACTTC.

This clone showed up just once. The chain uses TRBV12-5 and TRBJ1-6; possibly TRBD1 for D (5 bases). The V gene's germline CDR1 is LGHNT and CDR2 FRNRAP. Trimming shortened V by 5 bases and J by 13 bases, and 18 bases separated the two germline ends. The CDR3 sequence is 14 residues long. In DNA form, the CDR3 reads TGTGCTAGTGGTCCCCAGGGCATTATAATCCCCCTCCACTTT. This codes for CASGPQGIIIPLHF.

The chain has TRBV7-6 and TRBJ2-3, with D maybe TRBD1 (6 bases). Germline-derived CDR1 and CDR2 are SGHVS and FNYEAQ. The CDR3 extends over 16 amino acids. With 1 base removed from V and 5 bases from J, the gap between germline ends came to 16 bases. The CDR3 nucleotides are TGTGCCAGCAGCTTAGTTCGTGGGGGCCCTGGAGATACGCAGTATTTT. It is translated as CASSLVRGGPGDTQYF. Together with reference TRBV7-6 and TRBJ2-3, the CDR3 gives the full variable domain: GAGVSQSPRYKVTKRGQDVALRCDPISGHVSLYWYRQALGQGPEFLTYFNYEAQQDKSGLPNDRFSAERPEGSISTLTIQRTEQRDSAMYRCASSLVRGGPGDTQYFGPGTRLTVL.

The chain is built from TRBV30 and TRBJ2-3, with TRBD1 matching 7 bases. Trimming cost V 6 bases and J 6 bases; bases outside gene matches: 6. The CDR3 consists of 12 residues. In germline, CDR1 is GTSNPN, CDR2 SVGIG (reference sequence). CDR3 in DNA: TGTGCCTGTGGGACAGTCTACGATACGCAGTATTTT. Residues: CACGTVYDTQYF. The variable domain in full, with the rest retrieved from reference TRBV30 and TRBJ2-3, is SQTIHQWPATLVQPVGSPLSLECTVEGTSNPNLYWYRQAAGRGLQLLFYSVGIGQISSEVPQNLSASRPQDRQFILSSKKLLLSDSGFYLCACGTVYDTQYFGPGTRLTVL.

CDR3 DNA sequence: TGTGCCAGCTCCATTCAGCCCCAGCATTTT. Translated, it gives CASSIQPQHF. This chain uses TRBV28 with TRBJ1-5; no reliable D call. Germline CDR1 is MDHEN and CDR2 is SYDVKM. The CDR3 has 10 amino acids. The V and J ends lost 8 bases and 6 bases respectively, with 5 bases between them.

The chain is built from TRBV5-7 and TRBJ2-3; the D gene is possibly TRBD2 (7 bases). TRBV5-7 is an ORF for which the function is uncertain. The CDR3 is 14 residues long. V shed 3 bases and J shed 6 bases, with 14 bases lying between them. CDR3 coding DNA: TGTGCCAGCAGCTGGGGGGGGGCCGGGGATACGCAGTATTTT. As protein: CASSWGGAGDTQYF.

J is TRBJ2-2 and V is TRBV9; 7 nucleotides line up with TRBD1. The CDR3 consists of 12 residues. J was trimmed by 6 bases and V by 7 bases; bases with no gene match: 3. CDR1 and CDR2 from the germline V gene are SGDLS and YYNGEE. CDR3 bases: TGTGCCAGCGAGACAGGGCCCGGGGAGCTGTTTTTT. Protein product: CASETGPGELFF.

The V gene is TRBV7-9, the J gene TRBJ2-5; TRBD2 is a possible D gene (5 bases). The length of the CDR3 is 14 residues. Germline CDR1 is SEHNR and CDR2 is FQNEAQ (reference sequence). Trimming took 4 bases from V and 2 from J, leaving 11 bases between them. CDR3 in DNA: TGTGCCAGCAGCTCCTACGGGGTTCAAGAGACCCAGTACTTC. Translated, it gives CASSSYGVQETQYF. Complete variable domain (other parts from reference TRBV7-9 and TRBJ2-5): DTGVSQNPRHKITKRGQNVTFRCDPISEHNRLYWYRQTLGQGPEFLTYFQNEAQLEKSRLLSDRFSAERPKGSFSTLEIQRTEQGDSAMYLCASSSYGVQETQYFGPGTRLLVL.

The J gene is TRBJ2-3, the V gene TRBV28; 14 nucleotides align to TRBD2. The CDR3 contains 15 residues. The trim removed 7 bases at V and 5 bases at J, leaving 5 bases unmatched. Germline lookup yields CDR1 MDHEN and CDR2 SYDVKM. In DNA, the CDR3 is TGTGCCAGCACCCCCGGGACTAGCGGGGGAGATACGCAGTATTTT. It yields the protein CASTPGTSGGDTQYF.

The chain couples TRBV27 to TRBJ2-7; possible D gene TRBD1, 6 bases. The CDR3 runs to 13 residues. Germline CDR1 MNHEY, CDR2 SMNVEV (reference sequence). Trimming took off 3 bases at V and 3 bases at J, with 9 bases between the two ends. CDR3 loop: CASSFSRGYEQYF. For the CDR3, the DNA is TGTGCCAGCAGTTTTTCCAGGGGCTACGAGCAGTACTTC.

The chain recombines TRBV19 with TRBJ1-2; 7 bases are a match to TRBD1. Losses at the gene ends were 3 bases for V and 4 bases for J; bases not matched to a gene: 8. Germline assignment: CDR1 LNHDA and CDR2 SQIVND (reference sequence). This CDR3 contains 15 residues. The CDR3 spells CASSMLPGQSYGYTF. The CDR3 nucleotides read TGTGCCAGTAGTATGCTTCCGGGACAGTCCTATGGCTACACCTTC.

V usage is TRBV27 and J usage is TRBJ2-3; D possibly corresponds to TRBD2 (5 bases). Germline CDR1 MNHEY, CDR2 SMNVEV (reference sequence). This CDR3 region has 13 residues. Trimming cost V 10 bases and J 6 bases, with 17 bases left between them. CDR3 in DNA: TGTGCCACTCTGGGCGGTTGGAGGGATACGCAGTATTTT. Its protein product is CATLGGWRDTQYF.

The chain uses TRBV19 and TRBJ2-3, with 8 positions matching TRBD1. The CDR3 runs to 14 residues. V lost 4 bases to trimming and J lost 6 bases; unmatched junction nucleotides: 6. Germline V gives CDR1 LNHDA, CDR2 SQIVND (reference sequence). CDR3 sequence: CASSRGQVADTQYF. The DNA for the CDR3 is TGTGCCAGTAGTAGGGGACAGGTCGCGGATACGCAGTATTTT.

The chain combines TRBV6-1 with TRBJ2-7, with D unresolved. This CDR3 spans 10 amino acids. Germline V gene lookup returns CDR1 MNHNS and CDR2 SASEGT. Trimming shortened V by 7 bases and J by 3 bases, and 4 bases separated the two germline ends. CDR3 nucleotides: TGTGCCAGCAAGAACTACGAGCAGTACTTC. Its protein product is CASKNYEQYF.